This record covers a single T cell receptor (beta chain). Its cognate antigen is unknown. The V end was cut by 5 bases, the J end by 5 bases, with 15 bases between. Germline V gives CDR1 SEHNR, CDR2 FQNEAQ (reference sequence). The CDR3 spans 15 residues. The source of the sample is a study of a mutant IDH1 vaccine in newly diagnosed glioma. Study-level information: Visit V12 was at week 35; visit V13 was at week 47.

Time point reported: week 35, safety follow-up. Each dose of the vaccine consisted of 300 ug of mutant IDH1 20-mer peptide, with topical imiquimod. Sequencing was performed with immunoSEQ multiplex PCR; in TCRdb, only in-frame clones are kept and a portion is missing. The table includes some 30,000 clones, approximately 79% detected once. The sequence was obtained from a woman in her twenties or thirties with glioma. Some clones in this sample may be carry-over from other donors' samples. The specimen was PBMCs, collected from a glioma patient whose treatment included an IDH1 peptide vaccine. The chain combines TRBV7-9 with TRBJ2-2, with D perhaps matching TRBD1 (6 bases). For the CDR3, the DNA is TGTGCCAGCAGCCCTCCAGGGGTGCGGACCGGGGAGCTGTTTTTT. As protein: CASSPPGVRTGELFF.